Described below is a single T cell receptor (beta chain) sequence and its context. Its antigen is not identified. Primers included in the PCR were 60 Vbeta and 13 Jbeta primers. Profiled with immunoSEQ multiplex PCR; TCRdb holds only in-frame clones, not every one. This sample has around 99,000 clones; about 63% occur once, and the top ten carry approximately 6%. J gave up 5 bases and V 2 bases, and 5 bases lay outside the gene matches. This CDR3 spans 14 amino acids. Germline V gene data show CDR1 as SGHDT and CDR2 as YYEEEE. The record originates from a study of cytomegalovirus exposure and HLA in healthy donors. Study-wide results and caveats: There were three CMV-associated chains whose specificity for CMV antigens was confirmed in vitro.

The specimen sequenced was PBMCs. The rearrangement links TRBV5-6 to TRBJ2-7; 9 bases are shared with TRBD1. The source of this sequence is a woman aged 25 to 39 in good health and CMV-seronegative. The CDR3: CASSFMDRGHEQYF. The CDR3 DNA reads TGTGCCAGCAGCTTTATGGACAGGGGCCACGAGCAGTACTTC.